Presented here are 28 T cell receptor beta chains from one specimen sequenced in a study of T cell repertoires in cytomegalovirus infection. Antigen specificity for these receptors is unknown. Each CDR3 protein gets one entry after TCRdb re-called the reads with MiXCR. The sample comprises roughly 120,000 distinct CDR3 sequences, over 30% of which are singletons, and 41% rests with the top ten. Sequencing used CD8+ T cells from cultured PBMCs, obtained from culture after CMV antigen stimulation. These receptors came from a human donor in good health (CMV status not recorded). Some clones in this sample may be carry-over from other donors' samples.

The gene calls are TRBV7-2 and TRBJ2-3, with TRBD2 matching over 9 bases. The ends lost 3 bases at V and 5 bases at J; junction bases unmatched: 6. Germline V gene sequence: CDR1 SGHTA, CDR2 FQGNSA. This CDR3 has 15 residues. In nucleotides, the CDR3 is TGTGCCAGCAGCTTCCGCGGGGGGGCTATAGATACGCAGTATTTT. Amino acids: CASSFRGGAIDTQYF.

This clonotype has at least ten counts. This chain joins TRBV7-2 and TRBJ2-1; 8 bases map to TRBD2. The junction had 5 bases not matched to a gene; V was cut back by 3 bases and J by 1 base. From germline, CDR1 is SGHTA and CDR2 FQGNSA. This CDR3 is built from 16 residues. CDR3 loop: CASSFLRGGSYNEQFF. CDR3 sequence (DNA): TGTGCCAGCAGCTTTCTTCGGGGGGGATCCTACAATGAGCAGTTCTTC.

The V call is TRBV27, the J call TRBJ2-7, with 8 bases identical to TRBD1. Germline V lookup: CDR1 MNHEY, CDR2 SMNVEV (reference sequence). The trim removed 7 bases at V and 5 bases at J, leaving 7 bases unmatched. The CDR3 loop spans 13 amino acids. In DNA, the CDR3 is TGTGCCAGCACCGGGCAGGGGGCCCACGAGCAGTACTTC. Amino acids: CASTGQGAHEQYF.

The rearrangement uses TRBV13 and TRBJ2-1, with 12 bases identical to TRBD2. The CDR3 spans 17 residues. V lost 6 bases and J lost 8; bases outside the gene matches: 14. Germline assignment: CDR1 PRHDT and CDR2 FYEKMQ (reference sequence). The CDR3 spells CASRDGLAGPTIDEQFF. CDR3 nucleotide sequence: TGTGCCAGCAGGGACGGACTAGCGGGGCCCACAATTGATGAGCAGTTCTTC.

This clonotype was counted at least ten times. The gene calls are TRBV4-2 and TRBJ2-1; 9 nucleotides line up with TRBD1. Germline CDR1 and CDR2: LGHNA and YNFKEQ. CDR3 size: 16 residues. J lost 3 bases, V lost 0 bases, and 3 bases had no gene match. The CDR3 region is CASSQDRTGVYNEQFF. The CDR3 DNA reads TGTGCCAGCAGCCAAGACCGGACAGGGGTCTACAATGAGCAGTTCTTC.

There are a few counts of this clonotype. V and J are TRBV12-3 or TRBV12-4 and TRBJ2-3; D is undetermined. The CDR3 spans 10 residues. Between the trimmed V and J ends, which lost 7 bases and 5 bases, there was a span of 4 bases. The chain's CDR3 is CASTVDTQYF. The CDR3 coding sequence is TGTGCCAGCACCGTAGATACGCAGTATTTT.

The chain links TRBV7-8 to TRBJ1-2; the D is unclear. Germline V gives CDR1 SGHVS, CDR2 FQNEAQ. CDR3 size: 16 residues. Trimming took off 0 bases at V and 4 bases at J, with 15 bases between the two ends. As DNA, the CDR3 is TGTGCCAGCAGCTTAGCTTTGGGAATTGACCGCTATGGCTACACCTTC. It encodes CASSLALGIDRYGYTF. The variable domain in full, completed from reference TRBV7-8 and TRBJ1-2, reads GAGVSQSPRYKVAKRGQDVALRCDPISGHVSLFWYQQALGQGPEFLTYFQNEAQLDKSGLPSDRFFAERPEGSVSTLKIQRTQQEDSAVYLCASSLALGIDRYGYTFGSGTRLTVV.

This clonotype was detected a few times. The chain joins TRBV7-9 to TRBJ2-7, with a possible D match to TRBD2 (5 bases). The CDR3 loop spans 14 amino acids. Germline assignment: CDR1 SEHNR and CDR2 FQNEAQ (reference sequence). Trimming pared 1 base from V and 7 bases from J, leaving 14 bases between. CDR3 DNA sequence: TGTGCCAGCAGCTTAGGTGCTAGTTCGGGGGAGCAGTACTTC. Translated, it gives CASSLGASSGEQYF.

V gene TRBV19 combines with J gene TRBJ2-1; no reliable D call. Germline CDR1 and CDR2: LNHDA and SQIVND (reference sequence). This CDR3 region has 13 residues. The V and J ends lost 0 bases and 6 bases respectively, with 6 bases between them. CDR3 DNA: TGTGCCAGTAGTATAGATTCCGCCAATGAGCAGTTCTTC. Translation gives CASSIDSANEQFF.

This clonotype has a count of ten or more. V gene TRBV7-2 combines with J gene TRBJ1-1; D is unclear. Germline CDR1 is SGHTA and CDR2 is FQGNSA. This CDR3 has 14 residues. Trimming cost V 5 bases and J 1 base, with 11 bases left between them. The CDR3 nucleotides read TGTGCCAGCAGCCCTCGGGCACCGAACACTGAAGCTTTCTTT. It yields the protein CASSPRAPNTEAFF.

The CDR3 nucleotides are TGCGCCAGCAGCGGCCGGGACAGCAGCACAGATACGCAGTATTTT. Residues: CASSGRDSSTDTQYF. The chain has TRBV5-1 and TRBJ2-3; TRBD1 matches at 7 bases. The CDR3 is 15 residues long. V lost 4 bases, J lost 0 bases, and 5 bases stayed unmatched. Germline V gene sequence: CDR1 SGHRS, CDR2 YFSETQ.

The chain combines TRBV7-3 with TRBJ2-7; 10 positions agree with TRBD2. The CDR3 consists of 15 residues. V lost 2 bases and J lost 5; bases outside the gene matches: 6. Germline values: CDR1 SGHTA, CDR2 FQGTGA. CDR3 bases: TGTGCCAGCAGCTTACTAGCGGGGGTAGCCGACGAGCAGTACTTC. It specifies CASSLLAGVADEQYF.

The rearrangement joins TRBV29-1 to TRBJ2-2, with 7 bases that match TRBD1. The CDR3 totals 14 residues. In germline, CDR1 is SQVTM, CDR2 ANQGSEA. V trimming: 7 bases; J trimming: 5 bases; junction bases outside the gene matches: 10. In nucleotides, the CDR3 is TGCAGCGCCAGGACAGGCGGTCGGACCGGGGAGCTGTTTTTT. This translates into CSARTGGRTGELFF.

This clonotype occurred a few times. The V and J genes are TRBV7-8 and TRBJ2-1, with 10 bases lining up with TRBD2. Trimming took 4 bases from V and 0 from J; bases not matched to a gene: 3. This CDR3 contains 16 residues. Looked up from germline, CDR1 is SGHVS and CDR2 is FQNEAQ. The CDR3 is CASSSLAGGSYNEQFF. CDR3 sequence (DNA): TGTGCCAGCAGCTCCTTAGCGGGGGGCTCCTACAATGAGCAGTTCTTC.

This rearrangement joins TRBV7-6 to TRBJ2-1; D is possibly TRBD2 (5 bases). Trimming took off 5 bases at V and 6 bases at J, with 8 bases between the two ends. This CDR3 contains 12 residues. CDR1 is SGHVS, CDR2 FNYEAQ, per germline. The CDR3 nucleotides read TGTGCCAGCAGCCAAAGCGGCAATGAGCAGTTCTTC. Protein product: CASSQSGNEQFF.

This clonotype was detected only a few times. The CDR3 coding sequence is TGCAGCGCCGGGGTGGGGGACACTGAAGCTTTCTTT. This codes for CSAGVGDTEAFF. The chain couples TRBV29-1 to TRBJ1-1; D might be TRBD1 (5 bases). CDR1 SQVTM and CDR2 ANQGSEA come from the germline V gene. The V end lost 7 bases, the J end lost 3 bases, and 12 bases lay between the germline ends. The CDR3 sequence is 12 residues long.

This clonotype was detected a few times. The gene calls are TRBV6-5 and TRBJ1-2; no clear D. V was clipped by 0 bases and J by 4 bases, with 6 bases between them. The CDR3 runs to 13 residues. Germline V lookup: CDR1 MNHEY, CDR2 SVGAGI. The CDR3: CASSYSRVYGYTF. CDR3 bases: TGTGCCAGCAGTTACTCGAGGGTCTATGGCTACACCTTC.

This clonotype came up a few times. The V gene is TRBV5-4, the J gene TRBJ2-3; TRBD1 is a possible D gene (7 bases). CDR1 and CDR2 from the germline V gene are SGHNT and YYREEE (reference sequence). The V end was cut by 1 base, the J end by 5 bases, with 14 bases between. This CDR3 has 15 amino acids. The CDR3 sequence is CASSLLEGARDTQYF. DNA for the CDR3: TGTGCCAGCAGCTTGTTGGAGGGGGCCCGAGATACGCAGTATTTT.

The chain employs TRBV7-6 and TRBJ2-7; D unclear. Germline CDR1 SGHVS, CDR2 FNYEAQ. Trimming shortened V by 0 bases and J by 5 bases, and 5 bases separated the two germline ends. The CDR3 runs to 12 residues. The CDR3 sequence is CASSLAPHEQYF. The CDR3 DNA sequence: TGTGCCAGCAGCTTAGCCCCCCACGAGCAGTACTTC.

This clonotype was detected a few times. The chain is built from TRBV7-6 and TRBJ2-1, with unresolved D. Per the germline V gene, CDR1 is SGHVS and CDR2 is FNYEAQ. V was pared by 1 base and J by 6 bases, with 4 bases between. This CDR3 spans 12 amino acids. CDR3 bases: TGTGCCAGCAGCTTAGACCCCAATGAGCAGTTCTTC. Translated, it gives CASSLDPNEQFF.

This clonotype occurred many times. The V and J genes are TRBV6-1 and TRBJ1-6; 8 positions match TRBD1. Looked up from germline, CDR1 is MNHNS and CDR2 is SASEGT. The CDR3 length is 15 residues. The trim removed 6 bases at V and 7 bases at J, leaving 8 bases unmatched. The DNA for the CDR3 is TGTGCCAGCAGCCCGGGGACAGGCATGAATTCACCCCTCCACTTT. Translated, it gives CASSPGTGMNSPLHF.

Within the sample, this clonotype is medium-sized (0.01 to 0.1%). The V and J genes are TRBV19 and TRBJ2-2; 7 bases fit TRBD1. Looked up from germline, CDR1 is LNHDA and CDR2 is SQIVND (reference sequence). There are 16 residues in the CDR3. J lost 7 bases, V lost 5 bases, and 13 bases had no gene match. The CDR3: CASSYRTGHVIGELFF. CDR3 sequence (DNA): TGTGCCAGTAGTTACAGGACAGGCCACGTAATCGGGGAGCTGTTTTTT.

The rearrangement uses TRBV28 and TRBJ2-1; perhaps TRBD2 as D (6 bases). The CDR3 extends over 16 amino acids. The germline gives CDR1 MDHEN, CDR2 SYDVKM. The V end lost 2 bases, the J end lost 7 bases, and 18 bases lay between the germline ends. The CDR3 DNA reads TGTGCCAGCAGTTTACTCCCGGGACTCCCTTATAATGAGCAGTTCTTC. Translation: CASSLLPGLPYNEQFF.

This sequence joins TRBV20-1 and TRBJ2-3; 9 bases agree with TRBD1. The germline gives CDR1 DFQATT, CDR2 SNEGSKA (reference sequence). The CDR3 loop spans 15 amino acids. The ends lost 6 bases at V and 2 bases at J; junction bases unmatched: 9. CDR3 region: CSATNRGLPTDTQYF. The DNA of the CDR3 is TGCAGTGCGACTAACAGGGGGCTTCCCACAGATACGCAGTATTTT.

J is TRBJ1-1 and V is TRBV19; D perhaps matches TRBD1 (6 bases). CDR1 LNHDA and CDR2 SQIVND come from the germline V gene (reference sequence). The CDR3 runs to 13 residues. The V gene lost 6 bases and the J gene lost 5 bases, with 13 bases spanning the gap. The CDR3 loop reads CASRQGGQTEAFF. The CDR3 nucleotides are TGTGCCAGTAGACAGGGAGGGCAAACTGAAGCTTTCTTT.

This clonotype came up a few times. The V call is TRBV20-1, the J call TRBJ2-3, with TRBD2 matching over 8 bases. J was trimmed by 3 bases and V by 3 bases; bases with no gene match: 8. Germline lookup yields CDR1 DFQATT and CDR2 SNEGSKA (reference sequence). CDR3 size: 15 residues. For the CDR3, the DNA is TGCAGTGCTAGGGGGGGACTAGATGAGACAGATACGCAGTATTTT. It translates to CSARGGLDETDTQYF.

This clonotype was counted ten times or more. V gene TRBV7-2 combines with J gene TRBJ2-3; 7 bases map to TRBD1. CDR3 length: 17 residues. Per the germline V gene, CDR1 is SGHTA and CDR2 is FQGNSA. V was clipped by 5 bases and J by 2 bases; unmatched bases: 13. The CDR3 coding sequence is TGTGCCAGCAGCCCGAGACAGGGTAGGGGGTACACAGATACGCAGTATTTT. Its translation: CASSPRQGRGYTDTQYF.

A few counts support this clonotype. V gene TRBV6-8 combines with J gene TRBJ1-1; D is possibly TRBD1 (5 bases). Germline lookup yields CDR1 MNHGY and CDR2 SAAAGT. The V gene lost 8 bases and the J gene lost 6 bases, with 19 bases spanning the gap. The CDR3 covers 14 residues. CDR3 in amino acids: CASADGAVFSEAFF. In DNA form, the CDR3 reads TGTGCCAGCGCTGATGGGGCAGTTTTTTCTGAAGCTTTCTTT.